This TCR beta chain was retrieved from a study of beta chain features in type 1 diabetes. In the study overall: Sorted cell examination encompassed roughly 110,000,000 cells across all samples.

Sequencing targeted expressed TCRB transcripts, as all isolated RNA had been reverse transcribed. About 3.6 million reads on average were seen across naive, central memory and regulatory T cell samples. Only in-frame clones appear in the TCRdb table, and some are missing; sequencing was by immunoSEQ multiplex PCR. Of more than 300,000 clones listed, approximately 8% are singletons. V lost 5 bases, J lost 8 bases, and 6 bases stayed unmatched. Germline values: CDR1 KGHSH, CDR2 LQKENI. The CDR3 consists of 15 residues. Researchers reported sorting CD4+ naive, central memory, regulatory and stem cell-like memory cells via CD45RO/CCR7/CD25/CD127/CD95/CD27. The authors obtained over 95% purity in all sorted populations.

The TCR comes from a woman aged 18-29 years in good health. V is TRBV18 and J is TRBJ2-1; 13 nucleotides align to TRBD2. The sequenced sample was central memory CD4+ T cells from blood. In DNA form, the CDR3 reads TGTGCCAGCTCAGAGACTAGCGGGAGGTTTGATGAGCAGTTCTTC. Protein: CASSETSGRFDEQFF.